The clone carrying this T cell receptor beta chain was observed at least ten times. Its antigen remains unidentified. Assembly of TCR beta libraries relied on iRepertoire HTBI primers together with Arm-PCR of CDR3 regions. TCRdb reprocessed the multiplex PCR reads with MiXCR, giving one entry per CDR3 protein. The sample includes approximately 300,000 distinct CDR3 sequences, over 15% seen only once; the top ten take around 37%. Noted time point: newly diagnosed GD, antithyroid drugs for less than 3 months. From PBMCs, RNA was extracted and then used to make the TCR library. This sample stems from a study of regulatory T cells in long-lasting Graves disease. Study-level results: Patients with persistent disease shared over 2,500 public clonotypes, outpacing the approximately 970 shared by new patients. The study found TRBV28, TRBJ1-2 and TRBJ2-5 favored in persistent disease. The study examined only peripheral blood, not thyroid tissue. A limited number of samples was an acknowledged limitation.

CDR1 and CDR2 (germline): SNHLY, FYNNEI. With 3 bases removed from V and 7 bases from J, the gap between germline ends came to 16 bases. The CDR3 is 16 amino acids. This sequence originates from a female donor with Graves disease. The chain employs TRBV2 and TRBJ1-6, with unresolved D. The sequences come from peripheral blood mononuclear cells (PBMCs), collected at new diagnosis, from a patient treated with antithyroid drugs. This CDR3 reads CASSDPPGPGNSPLHF. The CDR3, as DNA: TGTGCCAGCAGTGACCCTCCGGGCCCCGGAAATTCACCCCTCCACTTT. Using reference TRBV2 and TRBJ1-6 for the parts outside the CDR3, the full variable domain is EPEVTQTPSHQVTQMGQEVILRCVPISNHLYFYWYRQILGQKVEFLVSFYNNEISEKSEIFDDQFSVERPDGSNFTLKIRSTKLEDSAMYFCASSDPPGPGNSPLHFGNGTRLTVT.